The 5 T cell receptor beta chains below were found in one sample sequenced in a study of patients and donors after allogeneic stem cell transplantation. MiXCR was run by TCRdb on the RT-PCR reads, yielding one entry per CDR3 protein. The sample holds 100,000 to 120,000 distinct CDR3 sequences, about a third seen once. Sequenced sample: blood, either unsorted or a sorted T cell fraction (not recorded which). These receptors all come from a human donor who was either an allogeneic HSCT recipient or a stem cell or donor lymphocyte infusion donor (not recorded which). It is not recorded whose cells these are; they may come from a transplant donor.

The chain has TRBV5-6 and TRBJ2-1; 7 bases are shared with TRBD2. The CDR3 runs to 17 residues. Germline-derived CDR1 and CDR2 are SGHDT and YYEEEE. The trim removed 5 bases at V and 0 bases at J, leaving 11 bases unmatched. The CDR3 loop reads CASRRDYLMYSYNEQFF. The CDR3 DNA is TGTGCCAGCAGGCGGGACTACCTAATGTACTCCTACAATGAGCAGTTCTTC.

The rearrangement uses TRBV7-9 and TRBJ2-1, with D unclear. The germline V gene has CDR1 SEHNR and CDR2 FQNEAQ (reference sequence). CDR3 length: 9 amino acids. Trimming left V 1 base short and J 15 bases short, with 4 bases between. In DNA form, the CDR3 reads TGTGCCAGCAGCTTAGACGGGTTCTTC. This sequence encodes CASSLDGFF.

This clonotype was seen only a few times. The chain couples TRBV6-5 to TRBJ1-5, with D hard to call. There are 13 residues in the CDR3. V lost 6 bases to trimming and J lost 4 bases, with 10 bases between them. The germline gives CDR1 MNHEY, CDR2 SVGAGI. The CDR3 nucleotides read TGTGCCAGCAGGCGGACCGAGAATCAGCCCCAGCATTTT. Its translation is CASRRTENQPQHF.

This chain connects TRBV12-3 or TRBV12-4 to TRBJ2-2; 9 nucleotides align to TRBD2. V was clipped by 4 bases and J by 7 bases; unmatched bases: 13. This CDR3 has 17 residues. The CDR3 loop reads CASSYVAGSGRIGELFF. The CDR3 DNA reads TGTGCCAGCAGTTACGTTGCGGGAAGCGGGAGGATCGGGGAGCTGTTTTTT.

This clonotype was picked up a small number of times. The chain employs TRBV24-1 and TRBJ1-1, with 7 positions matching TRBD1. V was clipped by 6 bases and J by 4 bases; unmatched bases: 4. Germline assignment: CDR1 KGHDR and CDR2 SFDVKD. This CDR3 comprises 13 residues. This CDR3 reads CATSSGGTTEAFF. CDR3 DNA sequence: TGTGCCACCAGTTCAGGGGGTACCACTGAAGCTTTCTTT.